This T cell receptor beta chain originates from a study of breast tumors, draining lymph nodes, adjacent tissues. The V segment lost 3 bases and the J segment 11 bases; nucleotides outside the gene matches: 6. The CDR3 is 13 amino acids. This clonotype occurred many times. This may stem from a read error, because a much larger clone lies one nucleotide away. A single record per CDR3 protein comes from TCRdb applying MiXCR to the multiplex PCR reads. This table holds approximately 250,000 distinct CDR3 sequences, about 34% found once. The lymph nodes were axillary draining lymph nodes from breast cancer patients.

The chain links TRBV12-3 or TRBV12-4 to TRBJ1-2; 10 nucleotides match TRBD1. The receptor was isolated from a female donor with breast cancer. Some clones in this sample may be carry-over from other donors' samples. Sequences were obtained from axillary lymph node tissue. In DNA, the CDR3 is TGTGCCAGCAGTTTCGACCCGGGACAGGGGTACACCTTC. As protein: CASSFDPGQGYTF.